Listed below are T cell receptor beta chains from one sample, sequenced in a study of shared clonotypes between healthy human individuals. Some clones are missing from TCRdb's copy, which holds only in-frame ones; the method was immunoSEQ multiplex PCR. The sample records approximately 350,000 clones, 96% being singletons. The sequencing sample was made of memory CD8+ T cells sorted from blood. Receptors originate from a man under 40 in good health. Both conserved end residues are part of each CDR3. The D gene is left open where the match is weak. Not every row has a clone size; where given, it reads once, few, many or a size class.

abundance	len	v_gene	d_gene	j_gene	CDR3aa	CDR3nt
few	15	TRBV5-5	TRBD1	TRBJ2-1	CASSSLGQSYNEQFF	TGTGCCAGCAGCTCTTTGGGACAGAGTTACAATGAGCAGTTCTTC
-	13	TRBV30	-	TRBJ2-5	CAWSLIGGETQYF	TGTGCCTGGAGTTTGATAGGGGGAGAGACCCAGTACTTC
-	16	TRBV5-1	-	TRBJ2-7	CASSSRGSGSVYEQYF	TGCGCCAGCAGCTCCAGGGGGAGCGGGAGCGTGTACGAGCAGTACTTC
-	14	TRBV7-8	TRBD1	TRBJ2-5	CASSGQGGQETQYF	TGTGCCAGCAGTGGACAGGGCGGCCAAGAGACCCAGTACTTC
-	15	TRBV6-6	-	TRBJ1-4	CASSYLTATNEKLFF	TGTGCCAGCAGTTACCTTACTGCAACTAATGAAAAACTGTTTTTT
-	15	TRBV6-5	-	TRBJ1-3	CASRPGSQSGNTIYF	TGTGCCAGCAGGCCTGGATCCCAGTCTGGAAACACCATATATTTT
-	16	TRBV28	-	TRBJ1-2	CASSTNRVGRVYGYTF	TGTGCCAGCAGTACCAACAGGGTTGGTAGGGTCTATGGCTACACCTTC
-	16	TRBV28	-	TRBJ2-7	CASSLWAARFSYEQYF	TGTGCCAGCAGTTTATGGGCAGCCAGATTCTCCTACGAGCAGTACTTC
-	15	TRBV19	-	TRBJ1-6	CASSHSTGRNSPLHF	TGTGCCAGTAGCCACTCGACGGGGAGGAATTCACCCCTCCACTTT
-	15	TRBV7-9	TRBD2	TRBJ2-5	CASSPKWGGVETQYF	TGTGCCAGCAGCCCGAAATGGGGAGGGGTAGAGACCCAGTACTTC
once	14	TRBV28	TRBD1	TRBJ1-1	CASLRTGGNTEAFF	TGTGCCAGCCTGAGGACAGGGGGCAACACTGAAGCTTTCTTT
-	14	TRBV30	-	TRBJ2-7	CAWKDGTGVHEQYF	TGTGCCTGGAAAGACGGGACGGGGGTCCACGAGCAGTACTTC
once	19	TRBV7-6	TRBD2	TRBJ2-2	CASSLVPSPGLTNTGELFF	TGTGCCAGCAGCTTAGTTCCCTCCCCGGGACTAACGAACACCGGGGAGCTGTTTTTT
-	14	TRBV19	-	TRBJ2-7	CASRRSAPHLEQYF	TGTGCCAGTAGACGTAGTGCCCCTCATCTCGAGCAGTACTTC
-	12	TRBV28	TRBD1	TRBJ1-5	CASSTGGKPQHF	TGTGCCAGCAGTACAGGGGGCAAGCCCCAGCATTTT
-	14	TRBV5-1	-	TRBJ2-5	CASSLVGALETQYF	TGCGCCAGCAGCTTGGTTGGAGCCCTCGAGACCCAGTACTTC
-	13	TRBV7-2	-	TRBJ2-2	CASRVLDSGELFF	TGTGCCAGCAGGGTACTGGATTCCGGGGAGCTGTTTTTT
-	11	TRBV20-1	-	TRBJ2-7	CSARKELEQYF	TGCAGTGCTAGGAAAGAGTTGGAGCAGTACTTC
-	16	TRBV27	-	TRBJ2-7	CASSPSGLAQDYEQYF	TGTGCCAGCAGTCCGTCGGGACTGGCCCAGGACTACGAGCAGTACTTC
-	18	TRBV29-1	TRBD2	TRBJ2-1	CSVEGDFRRGGGYNEQFF	TGCAGCGTTGAAGGAGATTTCCGGAGGGGCGGGGGTTACAATGAGCAGTTCTTC
-	19	TRBV28	TRBD2	TRBJ2-1	CASISLRGLSKSSYNEQFF	TGTGCCAGCATCTCTTTGAGGGGACTATCCAAAAGCTCCTACAATGAGCAGTTCTTC
-	16	TRBV6-1	-	TRBJ2-3	CASSEARRLNTDTQYF	TGTGCCAGCAGTGAAGCGCGCCGGCTAAACACAGATACGCAGTATTTT
-	15	TRBV7-6	-	TRBJ2-1	CASSRREKQYNEQFF	TGTGCCAGCAGCAGACGGGAGAAACAGTACAATGAGCAGTTCTTC
-	13	TRBV28	-	TRBJ2-1	CASSLGRTNEQFF	TGTGCCAGCAGTTTAGGCAGGACCAATGAGCAGTTCTTC
-	16	TRBV4-2	TRBD2	TRBJ2-3	CASSQEGLAGPDTQYF	TGTGCCAGCAGCCAAGAGGGACTAGCGGGACCAGATACGCAGTATTTT
-	13	TRBV30	-	TRBJ2-1	CAWSVLGYNEQFF	TGTGCCTGGAGTGTATTGGGGTACAATGAGCAGTTCTTC
-	17	TRBV4-1	TRBD2	TRBJ2-1	CASSHRGLAGTYNEQFF	TGCGCCAGCAGCCATAGGGGACTAGCCGGAACCTACAATGAGCAGTTCTTC
once	15	TRBV25-1	-	TRBJ2-7	CASSEFQGLSYEQYF	TGTGCCAGCAGTGAATTCCAGGGTCTCTCCTACGAGCAGTACTTC
-	14	TRBV28	TRBD2	TRBJ2-7	CASSWTSGRYEQYF	TGTGCCAGCAGTTGGACTAGCGGGAGGTACGAGCAGTACTTC
-	13	TRBV7-2	-	TRBJ2-1	CASSPVVSNEQFF	TGTGCCAGCAGCCCCGTCGTGTCCAATGAGCAGTTCTTC
-	15	TRBV5-1	-	TRBJ2-3	CASSVGSPGSDTQYF	TGCGCCAGCAGCGTAGGAAGCCCGGGGTCAGATACGCAGTATTTT
-	16	TRBV10-1	TRBD2	TRBJ2-7	CASSESTGTTPREQYF	TGCGCCAGCAGTGAGTCGACTGGGACTACCCCTAGGGAGCAGTACTTC
-	12	TRBV6-1	-	TRBJ1-2	CASSQVNYGYTF	TGTGCCAGCAGTCAAGTAAACTATGGCTACACCTTC
-	13	TRBV27	-	TRBJ2-5	CASSLSSKETQYF	TGTGCCAGCAGTTTATCGTCCAAAGAGACCCAGTACTTC
-	16	TRBV5-1	-	TRBJ2-2	CASSLVGSPNTGELFF	TGCGCCAGCAGCTTGGTTGGGAGTCCGAACACCGGGGAGCTGTTTTTT
-	14	TRBV6-1	-	TRBJ1-5	CASSEGQGNQPQHF	TGTGCCAGCAGTGAAGGGCAGGGCAATCAGCCCCAGCATTTT
-	12	TRBV7-9	-	TRBJ2-3	CASSFSTDTQYF	TGTGCCAGCAGCTTTAGCACAGATACGCAGTATTTT
-	13	TRBV10-2	TRBD2	TRBJ2-1	CASRGSGRHEQFF	TGCGCCAGCCGGGGTAGCGGGAGACACGAGCAGTTCTTC
-	11	TRBV10-1	-	TRBJ2-5	CARFRQETQYF	TGCGCCAGATTCAGGCAAGAGACCCAGTACTTC
-	15	TRBV28	-	TRBJ2-3	CASTSQRPLGDTQYF	TGTGCCAGCACCTCCCAGAGGCCCCTTGGTGATACGCAGTATTTT
-	17	TRBV9	TRBD1	TRBJ2-1	CASSRRTGVFSDNEQFF	TGTGCCAGCAGCAGGCGGACAGGGGTTTTTTCGGACAATGAGCAGTTCTTC
-	18	TRBV7-2	-	TRBJ2-2	CASSTSYTSFANTGELFF	TGTGCCAGCAGCACCTCTTATACTAGTTTCGCGAACACCGGGGAGCTGTTTTTT
-	14	TRBV5-6	-	TRBJ2-2	CASSLVRGTGELFF	TGTGCCAGCAGCTTGGTACGCGGGACCGGGGAGCTGTTTTTT
-	15	TRBV10-3	TRBD1	TRBJ1-4	CAISVDRETNEKLFF	TGTGCCATCAGCGTAGACAGGGAGACTAATGAAAAACTGTTTTTT
-	14	TRBV4-2	-	TRBJ2-7	CASSQDPDAYEQYF	TGTGCCAGCAGCCAAGATCCGGACGCCTACGAGCAGTACTTC
-	17	TRBV30	TRBD1	TRBJ2-1	CAWSRDRTSSSYNEQFF	TGTGCCTGGAGTAGGGACAGGACGAGTAGCTCCTACAATGAGCAGTTCTTC
-	14	TRBV6-1	-	TRBJ2-7	CASSGTVFSYEQYF	TGTGCCAGCAGTGGGACAGTTTTCTCCTACGAGCAGTACTTC
-	13	TRBV6-1	-	TRBJ2-7	CASSSLETYEQYF	TGTGCCAGCAGTTCGCTGGAAACCTACGAGCAGTACTTC